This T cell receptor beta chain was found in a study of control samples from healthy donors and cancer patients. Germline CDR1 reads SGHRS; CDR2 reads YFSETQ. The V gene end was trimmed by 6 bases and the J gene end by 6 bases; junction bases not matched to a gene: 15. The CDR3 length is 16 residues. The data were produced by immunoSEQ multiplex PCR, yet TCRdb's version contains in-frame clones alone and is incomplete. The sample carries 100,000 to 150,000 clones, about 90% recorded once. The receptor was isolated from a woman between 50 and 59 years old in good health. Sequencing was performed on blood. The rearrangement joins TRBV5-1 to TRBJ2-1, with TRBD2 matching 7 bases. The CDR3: CASTHRRAGDFNEQFF. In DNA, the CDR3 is TGCGCCAGCACCCACCGGCGGGCGGGAGATTTCAATGAGCAGTTCTTC. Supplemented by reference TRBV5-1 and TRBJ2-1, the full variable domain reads KAGVTQTPRYLIKTRGQQVTLSCSPISGHRSVSWYQQTPGQGLQFLFEYFSETQRNKGNFPGRFSGRQFSNSRSEMNVSTLELGDSALYLCASTHRRAGDFNEQFFGPGTRLTVL.